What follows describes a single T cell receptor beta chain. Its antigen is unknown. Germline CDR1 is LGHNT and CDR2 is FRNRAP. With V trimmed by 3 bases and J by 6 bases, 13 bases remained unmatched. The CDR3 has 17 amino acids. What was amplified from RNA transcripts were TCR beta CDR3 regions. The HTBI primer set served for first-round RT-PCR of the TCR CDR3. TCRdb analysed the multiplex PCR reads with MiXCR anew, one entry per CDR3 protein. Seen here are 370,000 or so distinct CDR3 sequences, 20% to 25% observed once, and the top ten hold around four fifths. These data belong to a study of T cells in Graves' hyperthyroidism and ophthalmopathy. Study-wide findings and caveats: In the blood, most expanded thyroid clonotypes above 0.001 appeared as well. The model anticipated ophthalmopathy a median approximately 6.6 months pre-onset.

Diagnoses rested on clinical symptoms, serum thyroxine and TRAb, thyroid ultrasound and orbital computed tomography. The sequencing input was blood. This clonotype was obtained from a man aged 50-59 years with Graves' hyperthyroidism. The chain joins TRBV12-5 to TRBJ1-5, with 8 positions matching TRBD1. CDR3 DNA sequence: TGTGCTAGTGGTTTAGGACCAGGGGGCGATTCGAGTCAGCCCCAGCATTTT. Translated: CASGLGPGGDSSQPQHF.